The 10 T cell receptor beta chains listed next were all sequenced from one sample in a study of identical twins. TCRdb reprocessed the 5' RACE reads with MiXCR, giving one entry per CDR3 protein. The sample has some 500,000 distinct CDR3 sequences, 22% seen once. This sample was also put to use in a study of T cells expressing NK-cell markers.

The source material was CD4+ T cells sorted from blood. These receptor sequences come from a woman aged 18-30 years in good health.

This chain connects TRBV10-3 to TRBJ2-2; D call uncertain. Deletions cut 8 bases from V and 0 bases from J, with 10 bases between. This CDR3 spans 14 amino acids. Germline V gives CDR1 ENHRY, CDR2 SYGVKD. The CDR3 loop reads CAIRATSNTGELFF. Here the CDR3 DNA reads TGTGCCATCCGGGCTACTTCGAACACCGGGGAGCTGTTTTTT.

Turning to this clonotype: One junction end does not reproduce the germline sequence, and a read error may be involved. This rearrangement joins TRBV7-3 to TRBJ2-1, with unresolved D. CDR1 SGHTA and CDR2 FQGTGA come from the germline V gene. The CDR3 runs 12 residues. The CDR3 DNA follows: TGTGCCAGCAGCCCCCGGACGGGCCCTGAGATCTTC. It yields the protein CASSPRTGPEIF.

In its sample, this clonotype was seen a few times. The rearrangement links TRBV10-3 to TRBJ2-7; D possibly corresponds to TRBD2 (5 bases). Trimming removed 0 bases from V and 8 bases from J, with 17 bases in between. The V gene's germline CDR1 is ENHRY and CDR2 SYGVKD. This CDR3 is built from 15 residues. In DNA form, the CDR3 reads TGTGCCATCAGTGAGTCCTCCAACCCCGGGAATAAGCAGTACTTC. Protein: CAISESSNPGNKQYF.

In this sample, this clonotype turned up a few times. The rearrangement joins TRBV19 to TRBJ2-5; D is undetermined. The CDR3 consists of 15 residues. Deletions cut 3 bases from V and 5 bases from J, with 16 bases between. CDR1 is LNHDA and CDR2 is SQIVND in the germline V gene (reference sequence). The CDR3 is CASSISSFGVETQYF. Written as DNA, the CDR3 is TGTGCCAGTAGTATCTCAAGTTTTGGTGTGGAGACCCAGTACTTC.

The V gene is TRBV20-1, the J gene TRBJ2-1, with TRBD1 identical over 8 bases. There are 16 residues in the CDR3. With V trimmed by 7 bases and J by 6 bases, 17 bases remained unmatched. Germline CDR1 is DFQATT and CDR2 is SNEGSKA (reference sequence). CDR3 loop: CSVRGGRGLLANEQFF. The DNA of the CDR3 is TGCAGTGTCAGGGGAGGCAGGGGGCTTCTAGCCAATGAGCAGTTCTTC.

In this sample, this clonotype turned up a few times. The chain employs TRBV12-3 or TRBV12-4 and TRBJ1-4; the D is unclear. V lost 5 bases, J lost 4 bases, and 14 bases lay in between. The CDR3 has 15 residues. The CDR3 spells CASSPPGSLNEKLFF. In DNA form, the CDR3 reads TGTGCCAGCAGTCCGCCCGGGTCCCTTAATGAAAAACTGTTTTTT.

This clonotype was seen a few times. This chain connects TRBV3-1 to TRBJ2-1, with a tentative D call TRBD2 (6 bases). Germline lookup yields CDR1 LGHDT and CDR2 YNNKEL (reference sequence). The ends were cut back, 6 bases at V and 4 bases at J, with 16 bases in the middle. This CDR3 region has 15 residues. CDR3 loop: CASRTGTSLYNEQFF. CDR3 nucleotide sequence: TGTGCCAGCAGAACCGGGACTTCCCTATACAATGAGCAGTTCTTC.

This clonotype was found many times. This sequence joins TRBV20-1 and TRBJ2-3; D is undetermined. The CDR3 totals 12 residues. V dropped 1 base and J dropped 2 bases, with 4 bases sitting between them. Germline CDR1 reads DFQATT; CDR2 reads SNEGSKA (reference sequence). CDR3 in amino acids: CSARVTTDTQYF. In nucleotides, the CDR3 is TGCAGTGCTAGAGTTACCACAGATACGCAGTATTTT.

This clonotype has a handful of counts. The V call is TRBV12-3 or TRBV12-4, the J call TRBJ1-6; TRBD1 is a possible D gene (5 bases). V gave up 4 bases and J gave up 9 bases, with 7 bases separating them. The CDR3 loop spans 12 amino acids. The DNA of the CDR3 is TGTGCCAGCAGTTCGGGACGTTCACCCCTCCACTTT. Its translation is CASSSGRSPLHF.

The J gene is TRBJ2-7, the V gene TRBV5-1, with D possibly matching TRBD2 (6 bases). The V gene lost 6 bases and the J gene lost 3 bases, with 19 bases spanning the gap. Germline loops: CDR1 SGHRS, CDR2 YFSETQ. The CDR3 is 15 residues long. The CDR3 here is CASTSWSSGFYEQYF. In DNA, the CDR3 is TGCGCCAGCACCAGTTGGTCAAGCGGGTTCTACGAGCAGTACTTC.